The clone carrying this TCR beta chain occurred a few times. No antigen is known for it. The libraries were made with immunoSEQ v3.0 at survey level. Per-sample TRB depth target: about 35,000-50,000 T-cell genomes. The data were produced by immunoSEQ multiplex PCR, yet TCRdb's version contains in-frame clones alone and is incomplete. Found here are about 16,000 clones, approximately 71% of them singletons; the top ten hold about 15%. Everyone in the study who had HIV was treated in the United States. DNA was extracted from roughly 0.93-9.6 million thawed cryopreserved PBMC. This sample is part of a study of long-term antiretroviral therapy in people with HIV. The study's findings and limits: Participants lacked recorded data on ART adherence, viral resistance or therapy changes.

The CDR3 is 13 residues long. V was pared by 0 bases and J by 4 bases, with 7 bases between. CDR1 SGDLS and CDR2 YYNGEE come from the germline V gene. This specimen was unsorted PBMCs, taken 1.5 years before starting antiretroviral therapy. The TCR was taken from a woman aged 50 to 60 with HIV. This chain uses TRBV9 with TRBJ1-1, with D maybe TRBD1 (5 bases). The CDR3 nucleotides read TGTGCCAGCAGCGTAGATGGGGGCACTGAAGCTTTCTTT. This sequence encodes CASSVDGGTEAFF.